This record looks at one T cell receptor beta chain sequence and its context. The antigen is unknown. These data are taken from a study of OX40 agonist ivuxolimab in advanced cancers. On the study more broadly: Every patient in dose escalation had hepatocellular carcinoma, melanoma, renal cell or head and neck cancer.

The assay was immunoSEQ multiplex PCR, and TCRdb's table has in-frame clones only and misses some. The sample holds tens of thousands of clones, 87% seen once. Study-wide points: At 0.1 to 3.0 mg/kg and by week 6, clonal expansion occurred in CD4+ and CD8+ blood T cells.

The TCR comes from an adult with an advanced solid tumor such as melanoma, head and neck, liver or kidney cancer. Sequenced material: CD4+ or CD8+ T cells sorted from blood, taken in a trial of the OX40 agonist ivuxolimab.

The CDR3 sequence: CASSLDSRAGYTF. The CDR3 coding sequence is TGTGCCAGCAGCTTAGATTCAAGAGCGGGCTACACCTTC. The gene calls are TRBV7-2 and TRBJ1-2; the D is unclear. The CDR3 covers 13 residues. Per germline, CDR1 SGHTA and CDR2 FQGNSA. Trimming pared 1 base from V and 8 bases from J, leaving 11 bases between.